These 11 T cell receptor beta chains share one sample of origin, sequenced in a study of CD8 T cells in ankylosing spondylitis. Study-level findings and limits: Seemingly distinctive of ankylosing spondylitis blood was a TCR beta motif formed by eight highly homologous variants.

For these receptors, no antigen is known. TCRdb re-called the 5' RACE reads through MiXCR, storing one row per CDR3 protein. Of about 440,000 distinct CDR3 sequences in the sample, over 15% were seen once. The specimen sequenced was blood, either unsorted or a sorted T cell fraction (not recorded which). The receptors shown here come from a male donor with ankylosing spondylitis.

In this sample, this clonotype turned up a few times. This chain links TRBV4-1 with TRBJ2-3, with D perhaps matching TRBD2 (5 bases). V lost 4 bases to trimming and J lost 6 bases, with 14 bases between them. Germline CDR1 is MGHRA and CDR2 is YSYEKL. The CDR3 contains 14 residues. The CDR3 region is CASSPGGSGDTQYF. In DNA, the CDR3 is TGCGCCAGCAGCCCAGGAGGTTCGGGGGATACGCAGTATTTT.

For the CDR3, the DNA is TGTGCCAGCAGCTTTGCCCCCGACAGGGTGCCGTTCTTC. Encoded protein: CASSFAPDRVPFF. J is TRBJ2-1 and V is TRBV11-2; 7 bases fit TRBD1. The germline V gene has CDR1 SGHAT and CDR2 FQNNGV. This CDR3 region has 13 residues. J lost 15 bases, V lost 3 bases, and 11 bases had no gene match. Using reference TRBV11-2 and TRBJ2-1 for the parts outside the CDR3, the full variable domain is EAGVAQSPRYKIIEKRQSVAFWCNPISGHATLYWYQQILGQGPKLLIQFQNNGVVDDSQLPKDRFSAERLKGVDSTLKIQPAKLEDSAVYLCASSFAPDRVPFFGPGTRLTVL.

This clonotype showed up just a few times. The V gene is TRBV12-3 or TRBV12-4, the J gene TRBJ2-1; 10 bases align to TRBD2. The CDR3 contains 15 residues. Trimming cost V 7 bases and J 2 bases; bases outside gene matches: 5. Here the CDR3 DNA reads TGTGCCAGCACTCAACTAGCGGGACCCTACAATGAGCAGTTCTTC. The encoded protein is CASTQLAGPYNEQFF.

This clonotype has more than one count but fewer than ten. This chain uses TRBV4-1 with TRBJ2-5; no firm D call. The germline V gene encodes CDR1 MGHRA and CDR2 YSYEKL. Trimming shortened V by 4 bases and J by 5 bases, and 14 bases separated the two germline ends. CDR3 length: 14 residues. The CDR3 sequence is CASSLRPLSETQYF. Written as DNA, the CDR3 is TGCGCCAGCAGCCTGAGACCCCTTTCGGAGACCCAGTACTTC.

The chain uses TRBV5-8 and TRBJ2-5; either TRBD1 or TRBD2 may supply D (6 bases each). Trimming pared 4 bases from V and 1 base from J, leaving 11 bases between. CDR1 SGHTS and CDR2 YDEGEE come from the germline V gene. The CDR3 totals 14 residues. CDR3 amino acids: CASSGGTIQETQYF. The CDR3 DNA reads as TGTGCCAGCAGCGGAGGGACAATCCAAGAGACCCAGTACTTC.

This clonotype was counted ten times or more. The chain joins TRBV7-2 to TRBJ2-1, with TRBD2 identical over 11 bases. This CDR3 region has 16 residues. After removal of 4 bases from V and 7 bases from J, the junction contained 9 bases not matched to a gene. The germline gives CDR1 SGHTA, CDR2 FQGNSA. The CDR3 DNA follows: TGTGCCAGCAGCTCTCCCGGTAGCGGGAGGGGTAATGAGCAGTTCTTC. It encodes CASSSPGSGRGNEQFF. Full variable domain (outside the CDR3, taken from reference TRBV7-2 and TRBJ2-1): GAGVSQSPSNKVTEKGKDVELRCDPISGHTALYWYRQSLGQGLEFLIYFQGNSAPDKSGLPSDRFSAERTGGSVSTLTIQRTQQEDSAVYLCASSSPGSGRGNEQFFGPGTRLTVL.

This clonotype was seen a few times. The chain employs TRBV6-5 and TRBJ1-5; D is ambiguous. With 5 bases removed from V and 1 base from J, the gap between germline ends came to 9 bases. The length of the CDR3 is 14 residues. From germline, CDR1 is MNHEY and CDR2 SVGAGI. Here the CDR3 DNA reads TGTGCCAGCAGTAACAGACTAAGCAATCAGCCCCAGCATTTT. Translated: CASSNRLSNQPQHF.

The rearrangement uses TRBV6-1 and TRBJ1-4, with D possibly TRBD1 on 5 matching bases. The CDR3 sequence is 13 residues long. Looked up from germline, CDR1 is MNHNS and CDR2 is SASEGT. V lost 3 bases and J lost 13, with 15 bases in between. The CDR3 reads CASSDVGRGLLFF. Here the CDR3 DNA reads TGTGCCAGCAGTGATGTAGGACGGGGCTTACTGTTTTTT.

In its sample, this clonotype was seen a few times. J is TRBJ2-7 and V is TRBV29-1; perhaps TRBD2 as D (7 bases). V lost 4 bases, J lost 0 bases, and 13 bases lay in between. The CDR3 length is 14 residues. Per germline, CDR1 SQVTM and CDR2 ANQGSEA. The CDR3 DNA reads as TGCAGCGTTGGGCGGGGGCTTCACTCCTACGAGCAGTACTTC. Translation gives CSVGRGLHSYEQYF.

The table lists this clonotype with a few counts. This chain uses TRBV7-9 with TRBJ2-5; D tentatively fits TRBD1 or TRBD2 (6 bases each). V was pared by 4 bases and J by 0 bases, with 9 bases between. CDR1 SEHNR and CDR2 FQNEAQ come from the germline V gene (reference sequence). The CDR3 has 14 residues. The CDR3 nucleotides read TGTGCCAGCAGCTCGAGGGGGGACCAAGAGACCCAGTACTTC. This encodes CASSSRGDQETQYF.

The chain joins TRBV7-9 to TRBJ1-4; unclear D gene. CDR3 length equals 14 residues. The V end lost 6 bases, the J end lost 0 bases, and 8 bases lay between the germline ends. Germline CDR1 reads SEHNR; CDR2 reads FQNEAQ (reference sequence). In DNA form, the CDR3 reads TGTGCCAGCAGGCCTGTTGCAACTAATGAAAAACTGTTTTTT. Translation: CASRPVATNEKLFF.